These 10 T cell receptor beta chains came from one sample sequenced in a study of blood T cell repertoires in COVID-19. Sequencing was performed with immunoSEQ multiplex PCR; in TCRdb, only in-frame clones are kept and a portion is missing. The table lists about 58,000 clones, around 78% of them singletons. The sequencing input was peripheral blood. These receptors originate from a human donor in a cohort sampled during active COVID-19.

This clone was counted only a few times. The chain carries TRBV6-5 and TRBJ1-2; possibly TRBD1 for D (5 bases). CDR3 length: 14 amino acids. Germline V lookup: CDR1 MNHEY, CDR2 SVGAGI. The germline V and J ends were trimmed by 6 bases and 4 bases, with 15 bases remaining between them. The CDR3 DNA reads as TGTGCCAGCAGACTCTATCCGACAGCCTATGGCTACACCTTC. This gives the protein CASRLYPTAYGYTF.

This rearrangement joins TRBV2 to TRBJ2-7; no definite D call. Between the trimmed V and J ends, which lost 0 bases and 6 bases, there was a span of 6 bases. Germline-derived CDR1 and CDR2 are SNHLY and FYNNEI. This CDR3 is 12 amino acids long. The CDR3 DNA sequence: TGTGCCAGCAGTGAAGCGGGCTTCGAGCAGTACTTC. Amino acids: CASSEAGFEQYF.

The chain couples TRBV5-6 to TRBJ2-7; D ambiguous. The germline V and J ends were trimmed by 4 bases and 0 bases, with 8 bases remaining between them. CDR1 is SGHDT and CDR2 is YYEEEE in the germline V gene. The CDR3 totals 13 residues. In DNA form, the CDR3 reads TGTGCCAGCAGCCGAGAGCCCTCCTACGAGCAGTACTTC. Protein: CASSREPSYEQYF.

This clone was observed a single time. The chain joins TRBV3-1 (or the pseudogene TRBV3-2) to TRBJ2-1, with 11 nucleotides matching TRBD2. This CDR3 is built from 15 residues. Germline CDR1 reads LGHDT; CDR2 reads YNNKEL (reference sequence). Trimming cost V 4 bases and J 9 bases; bases outside gene matches: 8. CDR3 in DNA: TGTGCCAGCAGCCTCAAGTCCGGGACTAGCGGTGAGCAGTTCTTC. Encoded protein: CASSLKSGTSGEQFF.

DNA of the CDR3: TGTGCCACCAGCAGAGGAGACATGAACACTGAAGCTTTCTTT. Its translation: CATSRGDMNTEAFF. V and J are TRBV15 and TRBJ1-1; D remains ambiguous. Trimming shortened V by 1 base and J by 0 bases, and 6 bases separated the two germline ends. Germline CDR1 is LNHNV and CDR2 is YYDKDF (reference sequence). This CDR3 has 14 amino acids.

The chain has TRBV30 and TRBJ2-1; TRBD2 matches at 10 bases. Trimming cost V 0 bases and J 3 bases; bases outside gene matches: 20. This CDR3 has 21 residues. The germline V gene encodes CDR1 GTSNPN and CDR2 SVGIG (reference sequence). The CDR3 nucleotides are TGTGCCTGGAGTGTTGTGGGCGCTAGCGGGAGAATTTTTAGGAGCTACAATGAGCAGTTCTTC. Translated: CAWSVVGASGRIFRSYNEQFF.

The genes are TRBV24-1 and TRBJ1-2; D is unclear. In germline, CDR1 is KGHDR, CDR2 SFDVKD. Trimming removed 5 bases from V and 1 base from J, with 10 bases in between. This CDR3 comprises 14 residues. CDR3 DNA: TGTGCCACCAGTGGGGATGAGGGTAACTATGGCTACACCTTC. This translates into CATSGDEGNYGYTF.

To note about this clone: One junction end does not reproduce the germline sequence, and a read error may be involved. The J gene is TRBJ2-7, the V gene TRBV6-5, with D perhaps matching TRBD1 (6 bases). CDR3 size: 13 residues. Germline-derived CDR1 and CDR2 are MNHEY and SVGAGI. CDR3 nucleotide sequence: TGTGCGAGCAGGCCAGCCTCCGACAGGGAGCAGTACTTC. The encoded protein is CASRPASDREQYF.

This chain links TRBV7-2 with TRBJ1-2, with D possibly being TRBD1 (5 bases). This CDR3 comprises 14 residues. Looked up from germline, CDR1 is SGHTA and CDR2 is FQGNSA. V gave up 2 bases and J gave up 3 bases, with 10 bases separating them. Here the CDR3 reads CASSLQGKHYGYTF. The CDR3, as DNA: TGTGCCAGCAGCTTACAGGGTAAACACTATGGCTACACCTTC.

This clone was detected only once. The chain carries TRBV27 and TRBJ1-6; D remains unclear. Germline V gene data show CDR1 as MNHEY and CDR2 as SMNVEV (reference sequence). There are 14 residues in the CDR3. V lost 4 bases, J lost 0 bases, and 4 bases lay in between. CDR3 in amino acids: CASSSSSYNSPLHF. The CDR3 nucleotides read TGTGCCAGCAGTTCTAGCTCCTATAATTCACCCCTCCACTTT.